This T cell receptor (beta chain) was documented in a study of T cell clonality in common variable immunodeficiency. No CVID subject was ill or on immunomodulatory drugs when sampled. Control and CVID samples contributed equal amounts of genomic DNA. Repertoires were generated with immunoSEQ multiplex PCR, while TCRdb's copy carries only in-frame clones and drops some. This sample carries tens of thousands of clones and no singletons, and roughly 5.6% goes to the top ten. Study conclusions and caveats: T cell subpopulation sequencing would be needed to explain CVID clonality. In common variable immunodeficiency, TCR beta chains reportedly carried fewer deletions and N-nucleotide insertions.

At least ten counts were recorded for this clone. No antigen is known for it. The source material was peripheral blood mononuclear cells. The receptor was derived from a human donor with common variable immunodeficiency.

The covered CDR3 bases are TGTGCCAGCAGCCCGAGACAGGGGAATTCACCC. As protein: CASSPRQGNSP. The whole CDR3 sequence is CASSPRQGNSPLHF. The chain is built from TRBV9 and TRBJ1-6; 8 nucleotides line up with TRBD1. The CDR3 end is not reached by the read, which stops 3 residues before it; the germline J gene fills it in. Germline lookup yields CDR1 SGDLS and CDR2 YYNGEE. This CDR3 spans 14 amino acids. V shed 4 bases, J shed 7 bases, and the junction held 4 bases outside the gene matches.